This TCR beta chain comes out of a study of T cell repertoires in cytomegalovirus infection (dated by TCRdb to 2018 to 2020). About the full investigation: The HLA type of each donor mattered for the analysis, because public TCR beta signatures pointed to carriage of CMV infection along with the matching HLA type.

This sample was sequenced with an Illumina HiSeq 1500. The public sequencing data were trimmed at Q25 with fastp and processed into clonotypes with MiXCR by TCRdb, which kept only in-frame beta chains. For every CDR3 protein sequence, its rows merge into one entry that carries the most common genes and DNA. The sample contains hundreds of thousands of distinct CDR3 sequences, 9.6% of them found a single time. The ten top clones hold approximately 2.4% of the sample. Summary of the overall study and its limitations: The ex vivo response was dominated by HLA-C-restricted CMV-specific TCR beta clonotypes, which also provided the single most frequent clonotype in two of eight donors. In both this cohort and an independent roughly 330-donor cohort, the cumulative frequency of public TCR beta family members distinguished carriers of CMV infection plus the relevant HLA type.

The germline V gene encodes CDR1 SGHRS and CDR2 YFSETQ. V is shortened by 0 bases, J by 4 bases, and the region joining them spans 11 bases. The CDR3 sequence holds 16 residues, the cysteine and phenylalanine included. Only the CDR3 part of the read is kept: 48 bases, read in frame from the first base. This clonotype was recorded many times. The antigen it binds to is not known. The input lacks base qualities; no much larger clone sits a single base away. The material sequenced was PBMCs. The rearrangement joined TRBV5-1 to TRBJ2-6; a confident D gene designation cannot be given. This TCR came from a human donor in good health (CMV status not recorded). Some clones in this sample may be carry-over from other donors' samples. The DNA reads TGCGCCAGCAGCTTGGAACGACGTTCGGGGGCCAACGTCCTGACTTTC. Translated, it reads CASSLERRSGANVLTF.